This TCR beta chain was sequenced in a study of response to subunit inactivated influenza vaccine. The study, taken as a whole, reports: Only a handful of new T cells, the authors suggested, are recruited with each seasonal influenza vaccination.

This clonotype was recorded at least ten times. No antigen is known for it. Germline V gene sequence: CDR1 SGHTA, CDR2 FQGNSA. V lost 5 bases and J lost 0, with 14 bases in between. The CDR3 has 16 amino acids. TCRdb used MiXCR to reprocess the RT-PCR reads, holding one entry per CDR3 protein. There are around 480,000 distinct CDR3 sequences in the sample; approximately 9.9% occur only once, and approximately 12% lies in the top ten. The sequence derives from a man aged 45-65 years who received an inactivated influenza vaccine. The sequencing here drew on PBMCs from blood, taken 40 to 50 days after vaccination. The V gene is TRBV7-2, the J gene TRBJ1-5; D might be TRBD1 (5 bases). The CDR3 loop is CASSPRGSYSNQPQHF. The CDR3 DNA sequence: TGTGCCAGCAGCCCGAGGGGATCTTATAGCAATCAGCCCCAGCATTTT.